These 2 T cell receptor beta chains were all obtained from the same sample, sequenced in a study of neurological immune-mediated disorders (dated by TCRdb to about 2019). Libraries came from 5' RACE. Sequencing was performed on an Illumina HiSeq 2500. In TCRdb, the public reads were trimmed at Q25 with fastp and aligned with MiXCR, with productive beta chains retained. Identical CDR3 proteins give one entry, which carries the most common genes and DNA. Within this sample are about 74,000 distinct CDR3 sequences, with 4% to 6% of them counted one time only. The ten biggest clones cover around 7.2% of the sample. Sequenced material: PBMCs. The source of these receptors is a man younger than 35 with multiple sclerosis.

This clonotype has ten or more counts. The CDR3 DNA sequence: TGTGCCAGCAGCTTGATGAGCGAGCAGTACTTC. Translating gives CASSLMSEQYF. This chain joins TRBV5-5 and TRBJ2-7; D gene unclear. CDR3 size: 11 residues. Germline values: CDR1 SGHKS, CDR2 YYEKEE (reference sequence). V was pared by 1 base and J by 6 bases, with 5 bases between.

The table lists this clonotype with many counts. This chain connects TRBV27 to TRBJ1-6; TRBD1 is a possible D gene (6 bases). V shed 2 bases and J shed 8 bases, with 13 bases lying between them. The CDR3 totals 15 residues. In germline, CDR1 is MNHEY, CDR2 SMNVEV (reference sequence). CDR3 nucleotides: TGTGCCAGCAGTTTAGTCAGGGGTCTCCATTCACCCCTCCACTTT. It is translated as CASSLVRGLHSPLHF.